The 7 T cell receptor beta chains in this list originate from one sample, sequenced in a study of monozygotic twins with inflammatory bowel disease (dated by TCRdb to the late 2010s). The method was 5' RACE. The listed sequencing device is Illumina HiSeq 2500. Reprocessed by TCRdb, the reads give a single entry per CDR3 protein sequence, without DNA. This sample's table lists a few hundred thousand distinct CDR3 sequences. The leading ten clones occupy 5.6% of the sample. Sequenced: blood. The source of these receptors is a human donor with ulcerative colitis or Crohn's disease, or a healthy co-twin of an affected twin (not recorded which).

The chain employs TRBV7-8 and TRBJ1-1. The CDR3 sequence is 12 residues long. Germline V CDR1 and CDR2: SGHVS, FQNEAQ. The CDR3 protein is CASSLSSNEAFF.

CDR3: CARSFYSGTEAFF. The chain couples TRBV5-3 to TRBJ1-1; TCRdb returns TRBD1, unconfirmable since there is no DNA. TRBV5-3 carries the ORF label, with uncertain function. The CDR3 is made up of 13 amino acids.

This chain links TRBV28 with TRBJ2-3; TCRdb reports TRBD2, a call that lacks DNA to check it against. CDR1 is MDHEN, CDR2 SYDVKM, per germline. The CDR3 has 13 residues. CDR3 amino acids: CASSKISGAPQYF.

The genes are TRBV3-1 and TRBJ2-2; the TCRdb D gene call, TRBD2, has no DNA to confirm it. The V gene's germline CDR1 is LGHDT and CDR2 YNNKEL (reference sequence). The length of the CDR3 is 15 residues. The CDR3 protein is CATSPRREGTGELFF.

The chain uses TRBV12-3 or TRBV12-4 and TRBJ2-7; with no DNA, the TCRdb D assignment of TRBD2 cannot be verified. This CDR3 has 12 amino acids. CDR3 protein: CASSTRNNEQYF.

The genes are TRBV5-1 and TRBJ2-7. Germline V gene lookup returns CDR1 SGHRS and CDR2 YFSETQ. This CDR3 region has 14 residues. CDR3 protein: CASSLVFDGNEQYF.

The rearrangement joins TRBV20-1 to TRBJ1-3. Germline-derived CDR1 and CDR2 are DFQATT and SNEGSKA (reference sequence). This CDR3 spans 13 amino acids. CDR3 protein: CSAPDTEGNTIYF.